These 23 T cell receptor beta chains came from one sample sequenced in a study of quantifying T cell responses using KT2 cells. Whole-study context: RNA was reverse transcribed with TCR alpha and beta constant-region primers.

Each cDNA got a UMI-containing oligo ligated at its 3' end. An equimolar mix of RC1.1 and RC1.2 primed the beta chain across TRBC1 and TRBC2. TCRdb fed the UMI-ligation and nested PCR reads into MiXCR, producing one record per CDR3 protein. The data hold some 50,000 distinct CDR3 sequences, with approximately 10% observed a single time. Sequencing was done on a sample of PBMCs spiked with cells of the T cell clone KT2. These TCRs come from a human donor.

This clonotype was counted many times. The gene calls are TRBV7-8 and TRBJ2-2; no definite D call. CDR3 length equals 16 residues. The V end lost 7 bases, the J end lost 1 base, and 16 bases lay between the germline ends. Germline assignment: CDR1 SGHVS and CDR2 FQNEAQ. CDR3 nucleotides: TGTGCCAGCACAAACACCCGGACCCGGAACACCGGGGAGCTGTTTTTT. It specifies CASTNTRTRNTGELFF.

This clonotype was found a few times. The chain recombines TRBV5-1 with TRBJ2-5; the D gene is possibly TRBD2 (5 bases). V lost 0 bases, J lost 1 base, and 7 bases lay in between. CDR1 is SGHRS and CDR2 is YFSETQ in the germline V gene. The CDR3 runs 14 residues. The DNA for the CDR3 is TGCGCCAGCAGCTTGGACGGGGTCCAAGAGACCCAGTACTTC. This codes for CASSLDGVQETQYF.

This clonotype has a handful of counts. The CDR3 nucleotides read TGTGCCAGCAGCCGAAAAAAAGAGTATGGCTACACCTTC. The encoded protein is CASSRKKEYGYTF. The J gene is TRBJ1-2, the V gene TRBV7-6; unclear D gene. This CDR3 is built from 13 residues. Germline CDR1 and CDR2: SGHVS and FNYEAQ. V was cut by 5 bases and J by 5 bases, with 12 bases left in between.

This clonotype was observed a few times. The chain is built from TRBV24-1 and TRBJ2-7; 9 bases line up with TRBD1. Germline V gene data show CDR1 as KGHDR and CDR2 as SFDVKD. This CDR3 has 17 residues. Trimming at V came to 4 bases and at J to 1 base, leaving 10 bases not matched to a gene. The CDR3 sequence: CATSEGSEGTGSYEQYF. Here the CDR3 DNA reads TGTGCCACCAGTGAAGGGAGTGAAGGGACAGGGTCCTACGAGCAGTACTTC.

The chain has TRBV7-9 and TRBJ2-3; no definite D call. The CDR3 consists of 16 residues. CDR1 and CDR2 from the germline V gene are SEHNR and FQNEAQ (reference sequence). V lost 3 bases and J 2 bases, leaving 15 bases between the germline ends. CDR3 in DNA: TGTGCCAGCAGCTTCGGCCGGTCGCGCTTCACAGATACGCAGTATTTT. This translates into CASSFGRSRFTDTQYF.

This clonotype was observed a few times. The chain is built from TRBV12-3 or TRBV12-4 and TRBJ1-2, with 10 bases identical to TRBD1. This CDR3 region has 19 residues. V shed 3 bases, J shed 1 base, and the junction held 14 bases outside the gene matches. This CDR3 is CASSFGIGTGTGVNYGYTF. In DNA, the CDR3 is TGTGCCAGCAGTTTCGGAATTGGGACCGGGACAGGGGTTAACTATGGCTACACCTTC.

This chain joins TRBV29-1 and TRBJ1-1; D remains unclear. The germline V and J ends were trimmed by 7 bases and 0 bases, with 12 bases remaining between them. CDR3 length equals 13 residues. CDR1 SQVTM and CDR2 ANQGSEA come from the germline V gene. The CDR3 spells CSAHGRMNTEAFF. For the CDR3, the DNA is TGCAGCGCCCACGGACGTATGAACACTGAAGCTTTCTTT. Drawing the rest from reference TRBV29-1 and TRBJ1-1, the complete variable domain is SAVISQKPSRDICQRGTSLTIQCQVDSQVTMMFWYRQQPGQSLTLIATANQGSEATYESGFVIDKFPISRPNLTFSTLTVSNMSPEDSSIYLCSAHGRMNTEAFFGQGTRLTVV.

The chain is built from TRBV6-1 and TRBJ1-5, with D possibly matching TRBD1 (5 bases). Germline V gene lookup returns CDR1 MNHNS and CDR2 SASEGT. V was pared by 6 bases and J by 1 base, with 13 bases between. There are 15 residues in the CDR3. CDR3 nucleotide sequence: TGTGCCAGCAGCTTTAACCGGGACAGCAATCAGCCCCAGCATTTT. Protein: CASSFNRDSNQPQHF.

J is TRBJ2-1 and V is TRBV29-1; tentatively, D is TRBD2 (6 bases). This CDR3 is 16 amino acids long. Trimming removed 4 bases at V and 4 bases at J, with 20 bases between. Looked up from germline, CDR1 is SQVTM and CDR2 is ANQGSEA. Here the CDR3 reads CSVGYRLANKYNEQFF. The CDR3 DNA is TGCAGCGTTGGGTACCGTCTAGCGAATAAATACAATGAGCAGTTCTTC.

The gene calls are TRBV7-6 and TRBJ1-1; 8 nucleotides line up with TRBD1. With 4 bases clipped from V and 5 bases from J, the junction kept 3 bases outside the gene matches. This CDR3 contains 13 residues. CDR1 SGHVS and CDR2 FNYEAQ come from the germline V gene. The CDR3 spells CASSSDRETEAFF. CDR3 DNA sequence: TGTGCCAGCAGCTCGGACAGGGAGACTGAAGCTTTCTTT.

This clonotype was observed at least ten times. The V and J genes are TRBV6-5 and TRBJ2-7; the D gene is possibly TRBD1 (5 bases). Trimming shortened V by 0 bases and J by 6 bases, and 15 bases separated the two germline ends. The CDR3 totals 15 residues. The germline CDR1 and CDR2 sequences are MNHEY and SVGAGI. The CDR3 protein is CASSYSSGYGAEQYF. The CDR3 DNA sequence: TGTGCCAGCAGTTACTCGTCTGGGTATGGGGCCGAGCAGTACTTC.

This sequence joins TRBV30 and TRBJ1-2, with TRBD1 matching over 7 bases. The V gene's germline CDR1 is GTSNPN and CDR2 SVGIG (reference sequence). J gave up 5 bases and V 3 bases, and 6 bases lay outside the gene matches. The CDR3 spans 13 residues. The CDR3 is CAWSAGTVYGYTF. In nucleotides, the CDR3 is TGTGCCTGGAGCGCCGGGACAGTGTATGGCTACACCTTC.

The rearrangement joins TRBV13 to TRBJ1-6, with 12 positions matching TRBD1. This CDR3 comprises 19 residues. The junction had 12 bases not matched to a gene; V was cut back by 2 bases and J by 7 bases. Germline V gene sequence: CDR1 PRHDT, CDR2 FYEKMQ (reference sequence). The CDR3 loop reads CASSLNDEGQGARNSPLHF. The CDR3 nucleotides read TGTGCCAGCAGCTTAAATGACGAGGGACAGGGGGCACGGAATTCACCCCTCCACTTT.

The chain combines TRBV5-4 with TRBJ2-3, with 9 nucleotides matching TRBD1. The CDR3 extends over 15 amino acids. J gave up 5 bases and V 0 bases, and 4 bases lay outside the gene matches. Germline loops: CDR1 SGHNT, CDR2 YYREEE (reference sequence). CDR3 sequence: CASSLAGQGRDTQYF. The DNA of the CDR3 is TGTGCCAGCAGCTTGGCGGGACAGGGTAGAGATACGCAGTATTTT.

Ten or more counts support this clonotype. The chain combines TRBV5-1 with TRBJ1-5; D might be TRBD1 (6 bases). Per germline, CDR1 SGHRS and CDR2 YFSETQ. This CDR3 is 16 amino acids long. V dropped 4 bases and J dropped 2 bases, with 16 bases sitting between them. The CDR3 here is CASSDGDGGGNQPQHF. The CDR3 coding sequence is TGCGCCAGCAGCGATGGGGATGGGGGCGGCAATCAGCCCCAGCATTTT.

Many counts were recorded for this clonotype. This chain links TRBV2 with TRBJ2-7, with D maybe TRBD2 (6 bases). The ends were cut back, 6 bases at V and 6 bases at J, with 15 bases in the middle. This CDR3 has 13 amino acids. Germline V gene data show CDR1 as SNHLY and CDR2 as FYNNEI. Written as DNA, the CDR3 is TGTGCCAGCAGCCCGGGACTCCTTCTCGAGCAGTACTTC. Translated, it gives CASSPGLLLEQYF.

At least ten counts were recorded for this clonotype. The J gene is TRBJ1-6, the V gene TRBV4-1, with D possibly TRBD1 on 5 matching bases. V dropped 0 bases and J dropped 10 bases, with 7 bases sitting between them. Germline V CDR1 and CDR2: MGHRA, YSYEKL. This CDR3 region has 13 residues. The CDR3 region has the DNA TGCGCCAGCAGCCAAGACGGGGGATCACCCCTCCACTTT. Its translation: CASSQDGGSPLHF.

This CDR3 is CSAAPPLAGAEETQYF. The CDR3 DNA is TGCAGTGCTGCCCCTCCCTTAGCGGGGGCGGAAGAGACCCAGTACTTC. J is TRBJ2-5 and V is TRBV20-1; 9 nucleotides align to TRBD2. From germline, CDR1 is DFQATT and CDR2 SNEGSKA (reference sequence). The CDR3 is 16 residues long. Trimming cost V 5 bases and J 3 bases; bases outside gene matches: 13.

This clonotype came up many times. The chain couples TRBV24-1 to TRBJ2-3; no clear D. The CDR3 runs to 14 residues. Trimming took 1 base from V and 2 from J, leaving 6 bases between them. Germline V lookup: CDR1 KGHDR, CDR2 SFDVKD. The CDR3: CATSDFPDTDTQYF. DNA of the CDR3: TGTGCCACCAGTGATTTCCCCGACACAGATACGCAGTATTTT.

V is TRBV27 and J is TRBJ2-3; D unclear. The CDR3 loop spans 12 amino acids. V was clipped by 6 bases and J by 2 bases, with 6 bases between them. Germline V gene sequence: CDR1 MNHEY, CDR2 SMNVEV (reference sequence). The CDR3 reads CASRKDTDTQYF. DNA of the CDR3: TGTGCCAGCAGGAAGGACACAGATACGCAGTATTTT.

This clonotype has just a few counts. The gene calls are TRBV15 and TRBJ2-3; 8 bases agree with TRBD1. The germline V gene encodes CDR1 LNHNV and CDR2 YYDKDF (reference sequence). This CDR3 has 14 residues. The V and J ends lost 8 bases and 2 bases, in that order; junction bases with no gene match: 6. CDR3 region: CATGRDRNTDTQYF. In DNA form, the CDR3 reads TGTGCCACCGGCCGGGACAGGAACACAGATACGCAGTATTTT.

This clonotype was counted only a few times. The chain joins TRBV12-3 or TRBV12-4 to TRBJ2-1; TRBD2 aligns across 11 bases. The CDR3 covers 15 residues. The V segment lost 3 bases and the J segment 4 bases; nucleotides outside the gene matches: 2. The CDR3 DNA is TGTGCCAGCAGTTTGGCTAGCGGGGGGTACAATGAGCAGTTCTTC. It codes for CASSLASGGYNEQFF.

This clonotype came up a few times. V usage is TRBV12-3 or TRBV12-4 and J usage is TRBJ2-3, with unresolved D. This CDR3 comprises 15 residues. Trimming removed 2 bases at V and 0 bases at J, with 9 bases between. CDR3 residues: CASSLRITSTDTQYF. DNA of the CDR3: TGTGCCAGCAGTTTAAGAATTACTAGCACAGATACGCAGTATTTT.